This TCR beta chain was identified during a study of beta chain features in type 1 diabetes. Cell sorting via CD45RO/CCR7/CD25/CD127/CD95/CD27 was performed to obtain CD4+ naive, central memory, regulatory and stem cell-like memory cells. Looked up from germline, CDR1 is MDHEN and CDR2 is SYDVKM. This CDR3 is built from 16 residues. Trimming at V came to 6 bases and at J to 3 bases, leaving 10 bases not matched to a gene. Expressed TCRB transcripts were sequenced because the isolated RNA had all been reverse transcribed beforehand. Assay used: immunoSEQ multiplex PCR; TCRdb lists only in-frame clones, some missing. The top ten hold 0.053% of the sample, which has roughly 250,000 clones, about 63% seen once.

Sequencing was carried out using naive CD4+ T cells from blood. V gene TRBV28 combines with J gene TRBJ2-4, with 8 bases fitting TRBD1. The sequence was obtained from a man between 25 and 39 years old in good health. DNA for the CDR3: TGTGCCAGCAGCCGCGGACAGGGCGTCGTCAAAAACATTCAGTACTTC. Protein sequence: CASSRGQGVVKNIQYF. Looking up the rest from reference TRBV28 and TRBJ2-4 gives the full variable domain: DVKVTQSSRYLVKRTGEKVFLECVQDMDHENMFWYRQDPGLGLRLIYFSYDVKMKEKGDIPEGYSVSREKKERFSLILESASTNQTSMYLCASSRGQGVVKNIQYFGAGTRLSVL.